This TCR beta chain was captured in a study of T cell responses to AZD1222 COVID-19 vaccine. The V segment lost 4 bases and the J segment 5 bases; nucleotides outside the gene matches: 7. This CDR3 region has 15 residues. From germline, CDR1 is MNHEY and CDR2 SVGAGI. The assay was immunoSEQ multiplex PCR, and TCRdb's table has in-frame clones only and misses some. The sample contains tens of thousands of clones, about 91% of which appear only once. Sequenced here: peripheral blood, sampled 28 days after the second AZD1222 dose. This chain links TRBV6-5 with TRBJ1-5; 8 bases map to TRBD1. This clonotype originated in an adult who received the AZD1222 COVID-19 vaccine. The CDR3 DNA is TGTGCCAGCAGTTGGACAGGGAGAACGGATCAGCCCCAGCATTTT. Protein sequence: CASSWTGRTDQPQHF.